The source of this T cell receptor (beta chain) is a study of circulating tumor DNA in untreated peripheral T-cell lymphoma. Notes on the study in general: Baseline tissues yielded roughly 86% and baseline serum around 65% tumor-specific clonotype detection. Detectable ctDNA after therapy showed a trend toward worse survival.

The V end was cut by 3 bases, the J end by 5 bases, with 16 bases between. The CDR3 spans 16 residues. Germline values: CDR1 SNHLY, CDR2 FYNNEI. Some clones are missing from TCRdb's copy, which holds only in-frame ones; the method was immunoSEQ multiplex PCR. Recorded for this sample: some 28 clones. Concerning this clone: Its antigen is as yet unknown.

Specimen: cell-free DNA from blood serum. This TCR was sampled from a human donor with peripheral T-cell lymphoma. The V call is TRBV2, the J call TRBJ1-4; the D is unclear. The CDR3 DNA follows: TGTGCCAGCAGTGAGAATCGGGTCCCTCCCAATGAAAAACTGTTTTTT. Protein: CASSENRVPPNEKLFF.